This TCR beta chain was recorded in a study of identical twins. This clonotype showed up just a few times. A read error may produce the germline difference seen at one junction end. A universal primer site was incorporated via template switching, and the cDNA contained unique molecular identifiers. TCRdb passed the 5' RACE reads through MiXCR, listing each CDR3 protein once. Among 510,000 or so distinct CDR3 sequences listed, approximately 16% were seen once. Looked up from germline, CDR1 is SQVTM and CDR2 is ANQGSEA. The CDR3 has 12 amino acids. The same sample was also used in a study of yellow fever vaccine responses in identical twins.

The chain links TRBV29-1 to TRBJ2-1; D may be TRBD2 (6 bases). Sample: CD4+ T cells sorted from blood. The TCR originated in a woman under 30 in good health. CDR3 nucleotides: TGCAGCGTTGATAAGGTGGGAGGCGAGGGGATCTTC. Translating gives CSVDKVGGEGIF.